A single sample gave rise to the 25 T cell receptor beta chains below, sequenced in a study of shared clonotypes between healthy human individuals. Method: immunoSEQ multiplex PCR; TCRdb's copy keeps in-frame clones and lacks some. The data show roughly 680,000 clones, approximately 77% seen once. The sample was memory CD4+ T cells sorted from blood. Stated subset: CD45RA-negative fraction. Receptors originate from a woman in her 30s in good health.

V and J are TRBV5-1 and TRBJ1-2; the match to TRBD1 covers 9 bases. CDR1 SGHRS and CDR2 YFSETQ come from the germline V gene. After removal of 7 bases from V and 6 bases from J, the junction contained 1 base not matched to a gene. The CDR3 loop spans 11 amino acids. CDR3 sequence (DNA): TGCGCCAGCGGACAGGGGCATGGCTACACCTTC. Translating it yields CASGQGHGYTF. Full variable domain (remainder filled in from reference TRBV5-1 and TRBJ1-2): KAGVTQTPRYLIKTRGQQVTLSCSPISGHRSVSWYQQTPGQGLQFLFEYFSETQRNKGNFPGRFSGRQFSNSRSEMNVSTLELGDSALYLCASGQGHGYTFGSGTRLTVV.

As DNA, the CDR3 is TGCGCCAGCAGCCAAGAAGGAAGGATCTACAATGAGCAGTTCTTC. The encoded protein is CASSQEGRIYNEQFF. The J gene is TRBJ2-1, the V gene TRBV4-1; D is undetermined. The CDR3 spans 15 residues. V was pared by 0 bases and J by 3 bases, with 9 bases between. Germline lookup yields CDR1 MGHRA and CDR2 YSYEKL.

The rearrangement uses TRBV7-6 and TRBJ2-5; D gene uncertain. Germline CDR1 is SGHVS and CDR2 is FNYEAQ. The CDR3 has 15 amino acids. Trimming removed 1 base from V and 2 bases from J, with 11 bases in between. CDR3 in amino acids: CASSLVSSLQETQYF. Here the CDR3 DNA reads TGTGCCAGCAGCTTAGTTTCCAGCCTACAAGAGACCCAGTACTTC.

V is TRBV18 and J is TRBJ2-6; 9 bases are shared with TRBD1. The V and J ends lost 3 bases and 0 bases, in that order; junction bases with no gene match: 9. The germline gives CDR1 KGHSH, CDR2 LQKENI. The CDR3 contains 19 residues. The CDR3 DNA follows: TGTGCCAGCTCACCTACCCCGGGACAGGGCCCCTCTGGGGCCAACGTCCTGACTTTC. This sequence encodes CASSPTPGQGPSGANVLTF.

The chain is built from TRBV28 and TRBJ2-2; no clear D gene. Trimming pared 8 bases from V and 5 bases from J, leaving 15 bases between. Per germline, CDR1 MDHEN and CDR2 SYDVKM. The CDR3 is 14 amino acids. The CDR3 DNA reads as TGTGCCAGCTCCCTGCTCGCGGATACCGGGGAGCTGTTTTTT. Its translation is CASSLLADTGELFF.

A remark on this clone: The sample has other DNA sequences that encode this CDR3 too. The chain carries TRBV18 and TRBJ2-2; TRBD1 matches at 7 bases. From germline, CDR1 is KGHSH and CDR2 LQKENI. The V segment lost 3 bases and the J segment 5 bases; nucleotides outside the gene matches: 3. The CDR3 spans 14 residues. The CDR3 nucleotides read TGTGCCAGCTCACCGGGACAGAGGACCGGGGAGCTGTTTTTT. Protein: CASSPGQRTGELFF. The variable domain in full, completed from reference TRBV18 and TRBJ2-2, reads NAGVMQNPRHLVRRRGQEARLRCSPMKGHSHVYWYRQLPEEGLKFMVYLQKENIIDESGMPKERFSAEFPKEGPSILRIQQVVRGDSAAYFCASSPGQRTGELFFGEGSRLTVL.

This chain joins TRBV7-3 and TRBJ2-1, with 9 bases aligning to TRBD2. J gave up 7 bases and V 2 bases, and 9 bases lay outside the gene matches. This CDR3 has 16 residues. Germline values: CDR1 SGHTA, CDR2 FQGTGA. The CDR3, as DNA: TGTGCCAGCAGCTTAGTTTCTGGGACTAGCAGGAATGAGCAGTTCTTC. Its protein product is CASSLVSGTSRNEQFF.

This clone was counted a few times. The chain has TRBV7-6 and TRBJ1-2; TRBD1 is a possible D gene (5 bases). V lost 2 bases and J lost 0, with 10 bases in between. This CDR3 contains 15 residues. Looked up from germline, CDR1 is SGHVS and CDR2 is FNYEAQ. This CDR3 is CASSLMQGANYGYTF. CDR3 nucleotides: TGTGCCAGCAGCTTAATGCAGGGAGCTAACTATGGCTACACCTTC.

The genes are TRBV7-2 and TRBJ1-5; TRBD1 is a possible D gene (5 bases). Germline CDR1 SGHTA, CDR2 FQGNSA. The CDR3 covers 13 residues. V lost 2 bases to trimming and J lost 6 bases, with 8 bases between them. The CDR3 is CASSLYQGQPQHF. In DNA, the CDR3 is TGTGCCAGCAGCTTATATCAGGGTCAGCCCCAGCATTTT.

A few counts support this clone. V gene TRBV27 combines with J gene TRBJ1-6; weak D call: TRBD1 (5 bases). Germline CDR1 MNHEY, CDR2 SMNVEV (reference sequence). The CDR3 loop spans 17 amino acids. The V gene lost 3 bases and the J gene lost 8 bases, with 20 bases spanning the gap. CDR3 region: CASSFRVDSPTDSPLHF. In nucleotides, the CDR3 is TGTGCCAGCAGTTTTCGGGTCGACAGTCCTACGGATTCACCCCTCCACTTT.

This chain joins TRBV10-2 and TRBJ2-3, with 8 bases fitting TRBD1. The germline V gene encodes CDR1 WSHSY and CDR2 SAAADI. After removal of 6 bases from V and 1 base from J, the junction contained 3 bases not matched to a gene. The CDR3 has 14 residues. CDR3: CASRKTGGTDTQYF. For the CDR3, the DNA is TGCGCCAGCAGGAAGACAGGGGGCACAGATACGCAGTATTTT.

This clone was seen more than once but under ten times. The same CDR3 arises from other DNA sequences in this sample as well. The chain employs TRBV18 and TRBJ1-1; TRBD1 agrees at 9 bases. This CDR3 is built from 14 residues. V trimming: 3 bases; J trimming: 1 base; junction bases outside the gene matches: 0. Germline V gene sequence: CDR1 KGHSH, CDR2 LQKENI. Here the CDR3 reads CASSPGQGNTEAFF. Here the CDR3 DNA reads TGTGCCAGCTCACCGGGACAGGGGAACACTGAAGCTTTCTTT.

This clone was counted once. This rearrangement joins TRBV5-1 to TRBJ2-4; TRBD2 agrees at 11 bases. Per the germline V gene, CDR1 is SGHRS and CDR2 is YFSETQ. This CDR3 has 14 amino acids. The trim removed 6 bases at V and 16 bases at J, leaving 15 bases unmatched. The CDR3 nucleotides read TGCGCCAGCACTGCCGGGACTAGCGGTTTAGAAGTCTACTTC. Translated: CASTAGTSGLEVYF.

The table lists this clone with a few counts. The chain has TRBV7-3 and TRBJ2-3; D gene uncertain. CDR1 SGHTA and CDR2 FQGTGA come from the germline V gene. V was clipped by 2 bases and J by 0 bases, with 9 bases between them. This CDR3 spans 15 amino acids. CDR3 region: CASSLAWGSTDTQYF. DNA of the CDR3: TGTGCCAGCAGCTTAGCTTGGGGTAGCACAGATACGCAGTATTTT.

The rearrangement links TRBV7-8 to TRBJ2-3; 14 bases align to TRBD2. J gave up 4 bases and V 5 bases, and 5 bases lay outside the gene matches. There are 16 residues in the CDR3. The V gene's germline CDR1 is SGHVS and CDR2 FQNEAQ. CDR3 coding DNA: TGTGCCAGCAGCCAAAGACTAGCGGGGGGGTCAGATACGCAGTATTTT. Translated: CASSQRLAGGSDTQYF.

The gene calls are TRBV5-4 and TRBJ2-3; 7 bases align to TRBD1. The CDR3 is made up of 14 amino acids. Germline CDR1 SGHNT, CDR2 YYREEE (reference sequence). V was pared by 2 bases and J by 4 bases, with 4 bases of the junction left unmatched. The CDR3 bases are TGTGCCAGCAGCTTAGGACAGGTAGCAGATACGCAGTATTTT. This sequence encodes CASSLGQVADTQYF.

V gene TRBV10-2 combines with J gene TRBJ2-5; D is unresolved. CDR1 WSHSY and CDR2 SAAADI come from the germline V gene. The CDR3 length is 14 residues. Trimming took off 5 bases at V and 5 bases at J, with 15 bases between the two ends. The chain's CDR3 is CASSPPGHGETQYF. The CDR3 DNA reads TGCGCCAGCAGTCCCCCGGGCCACGGGGAGACCCAGTACTTC.

This chain connects TRBV28 to TRBJ1-2; no clear D gene. V lost 4 bases, J lost 8 bases, and 11 bases lay in between. The germline gives CDR1 MDHEN, CDR2 SYDVKM. The CDR3 has 12 residues. The DNA of the CDR3 is TGTGCCAGCAGTTATTGGGCGGAGGGCTACACCTTC. It codes for CASSYWAEGYTF.

This clone was recorded a few times. The chain has TRBV7-6 and TRBJ2-5; 7 nucleotides agree with TRBD1. This CDR3 is built from 13 residues. Germline CDR1 is SGHVS and CDR2 is FNYEAQ. The ends lost 5 bases at V and 5 bases at J; junction bases unmatched: 5. This CDR3 is CASSRQGWETQYF. CDR3 nucleotide sequence: TGTGCCAGCAGCCGACAGGGTTGGGAGACCCAGTACTTC. The full variable domain, completed using reference TRBV7-6 and TRBJ2-5, is GAGVSQSPRYKVTKRGQDVALRCDPISGHVSLYWYRQALGQGPEFLTYFNYEAQQDKSGLPNDRFSAERPEGSISTLTIQRTEQRDSAMYRCASSRQGWETQYFGPGTRLLVL.

This clone was seen only a few times. CDR3 amino acids: CASRGTGSAYGYTF. The CDR3 bases are TGTGCCAGCAGGGGGACAGGGTCGGCCTATGGCTACACCTTC. The chain is built from TRBV2 and TRBJ1-2, with 9 bases identical to TRBD1. CDR3 length: 14 residues. CDR1 and CDR2 from the germline V gene are SNHLY and FYNNEI. Trimming removed 6 bases from V and 4 bases from J; junction bases left unmatched: 6. The variable domain in full, with the rest retrieved from reference TRBV2 and TRBJ1-2, is EPEVTQTPSHQVTQMGQEVILRCVPISNHLYFYWYRQILGQKVEFLVSFYNNEISEKSEIFDDQFSVERPDGSNFTLKIRSTKLEDSAMYFCASRGTGSAYGYTFGSGTRLTVV.

The chain carries TRBV30 and TRBJ2-3; unclear D gene. Trimming pared 0 bases from V and 7 bases from J, leaving 8 bases between. The CDR3 length is 12 residues. The V gene's germline CDR1 is GTSNPN and CDR2 SVGIG (reference sequence). CDR3 region: CAWSVPNYTQYF. The CDR3 nucleotides are TGTGCCTGGAGTGTTCCAAACTATACGCAGTATTTT. Full variable domain (remainder filled in from reference TRBV30 and TRBJ2-3): SQTIHQWPATLVQPVGSPLSLECTVEGTSNPNLYWYRQAAGRGLQLLFYSVGIGQISSEVPQNLSASRPQDRQFILSSKKLLLSDSGFYLCAWSVPNYTQYFGPGTRLTVL.

The DNA for the CDR3 is TGTGCCAGCAGCCCAAACTGGACTAGCGGGAGAATAAAGACCCAGTACTTC. Residues: CASSPNWTSGRIKTQYF. The rearrangement uses TRBV28 and TRBJ2-5, with 13 bases identical to TRBD2. The CDR3 spans 17 residues. Germline V gene lookup returns CDR1 MDHEN and CDR2 SYDVKM. V was pared by 6 bases and J by 6 bases, with 13 bases of the junction left unmatched.

The sample holds one count of this clone. The chain joins TRBV15 to TRBJ2-7; no clear D. This CDR3 comprises 15 residues. The V and J ends lost 0 bases and 1 base respectively, with 10 bases between them. The germline CDR1 and CDR2 sequences are LNHNV and YYDKDF (reference sequence). The CDR3 reads CATSRDDQLSYEQYF. The CDR3 nucleotides are TGTGCCACCAGCAGAGATGACCAACTTTCCTACGAGCAGTACTTC. Combining the CDR3 with reference TRBV15 and TRBJ2-7 gives the whole variable domain DAMVIQNPRYQVTQFGKPVTLSCSQTLNHNVMYWYQQKSSQAPKLLFHYYDKDFNNEADTPDNFQSRRPNTSFCFLDIRSPGLGDTAMYLCATSRDDQLSYEQYFGPGTRLTVT.

The rearrangement joins TRBV7-2 to TRBJ2-7; TRBD2 is a possible D gene (6 bases). Trimming left V 1 base short and J 5 bases short, with 15 bases between. The CDR3 loop spans 15 amino acids. The germline V gene has CDR1 SGHTA and CDR2 FQGNSA. CDR3 coding DNA: TGTGCCAGCAGCTTAGGCCCTTTCGGGAGTAACGAGCAGTACTTC. Residues: CASSLGPFGSNEQYF.

The chain is built from TRBV6-1 and TRBJ2-7; TRBD2 might be the D (6 bases). The V gene's germline CDR1 is MNHNS and CDR2 SASEGT. The CDR3 extends over 14 amino acids. With 6 bases removed from V and 2 bases from J, the gap between germline ends came to 14 bases. The CDR3 bases are TGTGCCAGCAGGCCCACGGGAGTCACCTACGAGCAGTACTTC. Translating it yields CASRPTGVTYEQYF.